This T cell receptor (beta chain) was captured by sequencing in a study of cytomegalovirus exposure and HLA in healthy donors. For the study at large: Earlier sequencing of some 170 million T cells yielded around 100 million unique TCR beta sequences.

The trim removed 5 bases at V and 5 bases at J, leaving 9 bases unmatched. CDR1 SGHRS and CDR2 YFSETQ come from the germline V gene. The CDR3 length is 15 residues. The primer mix had 60 Vbeta and 13 Jbeta primers. Libraries were prepared by immunoSEQ multiplex PCR; TCRdb keeps only in-frame clonotypes and omits some of them. This sample has 200,000 or so clones; 84% occur once, and the top ten carry 0.26%. This chain connects TRBV5-1 to TRBJ1-4; 7 bases match TRBD1. This clonotype was obtained from a boy aged 10-17 years in good health and CMV-seronegative. The sequencing input was PBMCs. CDR3 sequence reads: CASRFFDRDNEKLFF. The CDR3 nucleotides read TGCGCCAGCAGGTTCTTTGACAGGGACAATGAAAAACTGTTTTTT.